The sequence of this T cell receptor (beta chain) was determined in a study of lymphopenia after photon versus proton radiotherapy. Study conclusions and caveats: Post-nadir diversity loss with photons came from oligoclonal expansion, particularly CD8+ Temra cells. Better survival with proton therapy was suggested as possible, not demonstrated. Under photons, naive T cells and diversity fell while effector/memory populations rose. In patients who died, overall survival fell as post-nadir TCR diversity dropped more.

Repertoires were generated with immunoSEQ multiplex PCR, while TCRdb's copy carries only in-frame clones and drops some. Among approximately 35,000 clones listed, 75% to 90% were seen once. A remark on this clone: Its specificity is unknown.

The germline V and J ends were trimmed by 5 bases and 4 bases, with 18 bases remaining between them. Germline assignment: CDR1 MDHEN and CDR2 SYDVKM. The CDR3 consists of 16 residues. Sequencing used peripheral blood, obtained from a patient treated with photon-based radiotherapy. This clonotype was obtained from a woman between 50 and 59 years old with pancreatic cancer. The rearrangement uses TRBV28 and TRBJ1-5; possibly TRBD1 for D (6 bases). CDR3 in amino acids: CASSPTGTKRNQPQHF. Written as DNA, the CDR3 is TGTGCCAGCAGTCCCACCGGGACAAAAAGAAATCAGCCCCAGCATTTT.